This T cell receptor beta chain appears in the sequencing data of a study of blood T cell repertoires in COVID-19. As originally analysed: Reference gene primer amplification gave estimated nucleated cell counts. Produced via immunoSEQ multiplex PCR; TCRdb's table is partial and in-frame only. V, J and clone size are those of that table, while D and trimming were read from the DNA. This sample has 300,000 to 450,000 clones, with approximately 84% found just once. Germline V gives CDR1 MRHNA, CDR2 SNTAGT. The CDR3 covers 14 residues. Trimming took 8 bases from V and 2 from J; bases not matched to a gene: 4.

The sequence derives from a young woman who had recovered from COVID-19. The specimen sequenced was PBMCs or T cells enriched from blood (not recorded which). This rearrangement joins TRBV6-4 to TRBJ2-2; TRBD1 agrees at 8 bases. CDR3 bases: TGTGCCAGCCGACCAGGGGGCAACACCGGGGAGCTGTTTTTT. Amino acids: CASRPGGNTGELFF.